Following are 20 T cell receptor beta chains from one sample sequenced in a study of identical twins (TCRdb year 2016). The library was made by 5' RACE. The run used an Illumina HiSeq 2000. TCRdb trimmed the raw reads at Q25, called clones with MiXCR and kept productive beta chains. Each entry merges the rows of one CDR3 protein and shows their most common DNA and genes. This sample holds about 520,000 distinct CDR3 sequences; under 25% were observed only once. The top ten clonotypes cover 0.91% of the sample. Another study also made use of these data, one on T cells expressing NK-cell markers.

The sample taken for sequencing was CD4+ T cells sorted from blood. The source of these receptors is a woman in her late teens or twenties in good health.

The chain couples TRBV6-4 to TRBJ1-6; unclear D gene. CDR3 length: 13 amino acids. V was cut by 4 bases and J by 9 bases, with 10 bases left in between. From germline, CDR1 is MRHNA and CDR2 SNTAGT. The CDR3 sequence is CASSGEGGSPLHF. CDR3 bases: TGTGCCAGCAGTGGCGAGGGTGGTTCACCCCTCCACTTT.

The genes are TRBV2 and TRBJ2-7; D is unclear. V was clipped by 6 bases and J by 4 bases, with 7 bases between them. Germline V gene lookup returns CDR1 SNHLY and CDR2 FYNNEI. The CDR3 totals 11 residues. CDR3 residues: CASSANYEQYF. The CDR3 DNA sequence: TGTGCCAGCAGCGCGAATTACGAGCAGTACTTC.

This clonotype has a handful of counts. This rearrangement joins TRBV5-1 to TRBJ2-1, with 8 bases identical to TRBD2. The CDR3 runs 14 residues. CDR1 and CDR2 (germline): SGHRS, YFSETQ. Germline trimming cut 7 bases from V and 2 bases from J; bases unmatched to any gene: 5. This chain's CDR3 is CASYSGGAYNEQFF. In DNA, the CDR3 is TGCGCCAGCTACTCGGGGGGGGCCTACAATGAGCAGTTCTTC.

The chain has TRBV5-1 and TRBJ1-1; no firm D call. The CDR3 is 14 amino acids. The V gene's germline CDR1 is SGHRS and CDR2 YFSETQ. V lost 4 bases, J lost 5 bases, and 15 bases lay in between. Written as DNA, the CDR3 is TGCGCCAGCAGCGTTAGTAAGGCGCGGACTGAAGCTTTCTTT. Its protein is CASSVSKARTEAFF.

This chain links TRBV20-1 with TRBJ2-1, with D uncertain. Germline CDR1 and CDR2: DFQATT and SNEGSKA (reference sequence). V gave up 8 bases and J gave up 1 base, with 3 bases separating them. The CDR3 sequence is 10 residues long. The DNA of the CDR3 is TGCAGTCCTTCCTACAATGAGCAGTTCTTC. Its protein is CSPSYNEQFF.

This clonotype showed up just a few times. The gene calls are TRBV18 and TRBJ1-4, with D maybe TRBD1 (5 bases). The V end lost 0 bases, the J end lost 3 bases, and 8 bases lay between the germline ends. Per germline, CDR1 KGHSH and CDR2 LQKENI. This CDR3 spans 15 amino acids. The CDR3 is CASSPPGQSNEKLFF. The CDR3 DNA sequence: TGTGCCAGCTCACCACCGGGGCAGTCTAATGAAAAACTGTTTTTT.

Worth noting for this clonotype: The junction differs from germline at one of its ends, possibly a read error. The chain has TRBV6-1 and TRBJ2-7, with TRBD2 matching 7 bases. The germline gives CDR1 MNHNS, CDR2 SASEGT. CDR3 size: 15 residues. The CDR3 spells CASSPYRGESYAQYF. The CDR3 DNA reads as TGTGCCAGCAGTCCATACCGGGGGGAATCCTACGCGCAGTACTTC.

There are a few counts of this clonotype. The V call is TRBV6-1, the J call TRBJ2-7, with 7 nucleotides matching TRBD2. The CDR3 length is 17 residues. The V gene's germline CDR1 is MNHNS and CDR2 SASEGT. J lost 0 bases, V lost 5 bases, and 13 bases had no gene match. For the CDR3, the DNA is TGTGCCAGCAGTACCCCGGGACTACAGCACACCTCCTACGAGCAGTACTTC. It translates to CASSTPGLQHTSYEQYF.

This clonotype was seen at least ten times. The chain recombines TRBV6-2 or TRBV6-3 with TRBJ2-1; D may correspond to TRBD1 or TRBD2 (5 bases each). Germline values: CDR1 MNHEY, CDR2 SVGEGT. The CDR3 contains 14 residues. V was clipped by 0 bases and J by 7 bases, with 10 bases between them. CDR3 region: CASSYSEGPNEQFF. The CDR3 coding sequence is TGTGCCAGCAGTTACTCCGAGGGGCCTAATGAGCAGTTCTTC.

The chain joins TRBV6-1 to TRBJ2-5; tentative D call: TRBD1 (5 bases). The V end lost 7 bases, the J end lost 4 bases, and 19 bases lay between the germline ends. Per germline, CDR1 MNHNS and CDR2 SASEGT. This CDR3 spans 15 amino acids. As DNA, the CDR3 is TGTGCCAGCACCTACATAGGGGTAGCAGGAGAGACCCAGTACTTC. Its translation: CASTYIGVAGETQYF.

This sequence joins TRBV5-1 and TRBJ2-1; no definite D call. The CDR3 spans 15 residues. V shed 0 bases and J shed 4 bases, with 11 bases lying between them. Looked up from germline, CDR1 is SGHRS and CDR2 is YFSETQ. CDR3 residues: CASSLARQTYNEQFF. In nucleotides, the CDR3 is TGCGCCAGCAGCTTGGCCCGGCAGACTTACAATGAGCAGTTCTTC.

This clonotype was observed a handful of times. The gene calls are TRBV12-3 or TRBV12-4 and TRBJ1-1, with D uncertain. The CDR3 loop spans 15 amino acids. With 6 bases removed from V and 1 base from J, the gap between germline ends came to 15 bases. The CDR3 loop reads CASSLSSETNTEAFF. CDR3 coding DNA: TGTGCCAGCAGCCTATCTAGTGAAACGAACACTGAAGCTTTCTTT.

This clonotype appeared a few times. This rearrangement joins TRBV7-9 to TRBJ2-1; D could derive from TRBD1 or TRBD2 (6 bases each). Germline V CDR1 and CDR2: SEHNR, FQNEAQ (reference sequence). The CDR3 sequence is 15 residues long. V was shortened by 5 bases and J by 5 bases, with 16 bases between the two germline ends. In DNA form, the CDR3 reads TGTGCCAGCAGCCCTCGGGGGCGGAAGGACAATGAGCAGTTCTTC. This sequence encodes CASSPRGRKDNEQFF.

This clonotype was recorded once. The J gene is TRBJ2-7, the V gene TRBV10-3; no reliable D call. V shed 8 bases and J shed 2 bases, with 16 bases lying between them. Germline V lookup: CDR1 ENHRY, CDR2 SYGVKD. The CDR3 loop spans 14 amino acids. In nucleotides, the CDR3 is TGTGCCATCGGGCAGGCCTCAGATACCTACGAGCAGTACTTC. Translating it yields CAIGQASDTYEQYF.

This clonotype was seen only a few times. The V and J genes are TRBV4-2 and TRBJ2-7; 7 positions agree with TRBD2. CDR3 length: 16 amino acids. Per germline, CDR1 LGHNA and CDR2 YNFKEQ. V lost 2 bases and J lost 6; bases outside the gene matches: 13. CDR3 sequence: CASSQPGRGDYSEQYF. Written as DNA, the CDR3 is TGTGCCAGCAGCCAACCGGGGAGGGGAGATTACTCCGAGCAGTACTTC.

The rearrangement joins TRBV5-1 to TRBJ2-7, with 10 bases identical to TRBD2. CDR1 SGHRS and CDR2 YFSETQ come from the germline V gene. J lost 4 bases, V lost 6 bases, and 4 bases had no gene match. This CDR3 comprises 13 residues. CDR3 nucleotides: TGCGCCAGCAAGCTAGCGGGGGCTTACGAGCAGTACTTC. This encodes CASKLAGAYEQYF.

In its sample, this clonotype was seen a few times. This chain uses TRBV5-1 with TRBJ2-3; 8 positions match TRBD2. The germline CDR1 and CDR2 sequences are SGHRS and YFSETQ. Unmatched junction bases numbered 7, after V lost 1 base and J lost 0 bases. This CDR3 comprises 17 residues. CDR3 amino acids: CASSLLFGGASTDTQYF. The DNA of the CDR3 is TGCGCCAGCAGCTTGCTTTTCGGGGGGGCAAGCACAGATACGCAGTATTTT.

This clonotype occurred a few times. The DNA of the CDR3 is TGCAGCGTTGATGGAGATGGCTACACCTTC. Its translation is CSVDGDGYTF. This chain joins TRBV29-1 and TRBJ1-2; the D is unclear. CDR1 and CDR2 (germline): SQVTM, ANQGSEA. The ends were cut back, 3 bases at V and 6 bases at J, with 5 bases in the middle. This CDR3 region has 10 residues.

The chain links TRBV20-1 to TRBJ1-1, with D unresolved. The CDR3 spans 12 residues. CDR1 and CDR2 (germline): DFQATT, SNEGSKA (reference sequence). Between the trimmed V and J ends, which lost 6 bases and 0 bases, there was a span of 8 bases. The CDR3 DNA reads TGCAGTGCAGCGACTGTGAACACTGAAGCTTTCTTT. The encoded protein is CSAATVNTEAFF.

Comments on this clonotype: This may be a read error, as it is one base from a much larger clone. The chain recombines TRBV6-1 with TRBJ2-7, with 7 bases aligning to TRBD1. The CDR3 totals 15 residues. Per the germline V gene, CDR1 is MNHNS and CDR2 is SASEGT. The CDR3 spells CANSEEGGSYYEQYF. The CDR3 DNA follows: TGTGCCAACAGTGAAGAAGGGGGCTCCTACTACGAGCAGTACTTC.